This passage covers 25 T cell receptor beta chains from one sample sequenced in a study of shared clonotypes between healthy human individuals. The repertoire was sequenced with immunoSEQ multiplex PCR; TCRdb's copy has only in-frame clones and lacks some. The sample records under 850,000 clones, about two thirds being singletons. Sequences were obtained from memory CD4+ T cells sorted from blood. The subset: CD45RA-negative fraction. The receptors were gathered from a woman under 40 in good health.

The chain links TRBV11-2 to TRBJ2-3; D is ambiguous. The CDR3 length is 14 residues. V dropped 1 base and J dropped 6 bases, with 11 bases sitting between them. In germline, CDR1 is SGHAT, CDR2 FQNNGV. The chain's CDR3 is CASSLGTTWDTQYF. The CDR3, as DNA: TGTGCCAGCAGCTTAGGGACGACCTGGGATACGCAGTATTTT.

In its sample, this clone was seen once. CDR3 bases: TGTGCCAGCTCACCATTCGGCAATGAGCAGTTCTTC. Translated: CASSPFGNEQFF. The chain is built from TRBV18 and TRBJ2-1, with D uncertain. V was clipped by 2 bases and J by 6 bases, with 5 bases between them. The length of the CDR3 is 12 residues. Germline CDR1 reads KGHSH; CDR2 reads LQKENI.

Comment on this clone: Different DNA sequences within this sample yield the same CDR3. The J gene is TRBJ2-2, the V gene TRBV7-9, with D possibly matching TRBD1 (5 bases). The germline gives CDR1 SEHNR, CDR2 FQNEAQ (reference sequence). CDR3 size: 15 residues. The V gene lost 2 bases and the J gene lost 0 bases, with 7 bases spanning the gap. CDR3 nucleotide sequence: TGTGCCAGCAGCTTAACAGGCGCGAACACCGGGGAGCTGTTTTTT. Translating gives CASSLTGANTGELFF.

CDR3 bases: TGTGCCAGCTCACCGAACCGGGACGAGCAGTACTTC. Protein product: CASSPNRDEQYF. The chain carries TRBV18 and TRBJ2-7; D call uncertain. The CDR3 is 12 residues long. CDR1 is KGHSH and CDR2 is LQKENI in the germline V gene. V dropped 3 bases and J dropped 5 bases, with 8 bases sitting between them.

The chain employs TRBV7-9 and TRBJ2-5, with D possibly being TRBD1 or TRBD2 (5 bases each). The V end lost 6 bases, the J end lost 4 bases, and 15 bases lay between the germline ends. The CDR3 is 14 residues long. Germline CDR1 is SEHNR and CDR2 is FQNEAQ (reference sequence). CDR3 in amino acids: CASSIFGASETQYF. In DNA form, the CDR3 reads TGTGCCAGCAGTATTTTCGGGGCTTCAGAGACCCAGTACTTC.

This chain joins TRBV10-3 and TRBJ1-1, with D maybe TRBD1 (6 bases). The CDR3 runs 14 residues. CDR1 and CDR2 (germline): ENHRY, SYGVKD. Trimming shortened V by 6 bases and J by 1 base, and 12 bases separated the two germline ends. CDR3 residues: CAISPGQWNTEAFF. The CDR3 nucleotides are TGTGCCATCAGCCCGGGACAATGGAACACTGAAGCTTTCTTT.

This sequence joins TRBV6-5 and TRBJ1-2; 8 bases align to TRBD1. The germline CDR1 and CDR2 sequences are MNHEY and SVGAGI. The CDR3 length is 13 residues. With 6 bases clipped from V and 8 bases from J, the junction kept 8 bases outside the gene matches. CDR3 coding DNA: TGTGCCAGCAGCCTCAGGGGGCTGAGGGGCTACACCTTC. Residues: CASSLRGLRGYTF.

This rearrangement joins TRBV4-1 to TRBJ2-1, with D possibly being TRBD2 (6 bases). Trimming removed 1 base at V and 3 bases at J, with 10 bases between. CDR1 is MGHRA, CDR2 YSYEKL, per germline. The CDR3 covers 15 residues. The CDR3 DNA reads TGCGCCAGCAGCCAAGTACGGGGGTTCTACAATGAGCAGTTCTTC. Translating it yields CASSQVRGFYNEQFF.

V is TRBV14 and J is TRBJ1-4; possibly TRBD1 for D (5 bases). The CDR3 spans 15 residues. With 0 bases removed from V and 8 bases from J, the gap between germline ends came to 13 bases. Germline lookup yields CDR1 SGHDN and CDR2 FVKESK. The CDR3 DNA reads TGTGCCAGCAGCCAAGATCTTCTTGGGGACGAAAAACTGTTTTTT. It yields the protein CASSQDLLGDEKLFF. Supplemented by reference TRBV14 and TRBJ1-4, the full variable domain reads EAGVTQFPSHSVIEKGQTVTLRCDPISGHDNLYWYRRVMGKEIKFLLHFVKESKQDESGMPNNRFLAERTGGTYSTLKVQPAELEDSGVYFCASSQDLLGDEKLFFGSGTQLSVL.

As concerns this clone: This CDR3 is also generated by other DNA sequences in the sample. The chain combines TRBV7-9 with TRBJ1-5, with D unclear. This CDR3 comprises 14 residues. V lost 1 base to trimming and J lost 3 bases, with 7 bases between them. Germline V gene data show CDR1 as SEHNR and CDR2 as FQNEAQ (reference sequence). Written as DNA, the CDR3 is TGTGCCAGCAGCTTAGTAGGCGACAATCAGCCCCAGCATTTT. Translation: CASSLVGDNQPQHF.

The CDR3 sequence: CASSGSGLFNEQFF. The DNA for the CDR3 is TGTGCCAGTAGTGGCTCGGGACTCTTCAATGAGCAGTTCTTC. The J gene is TRBJ2-1, the V gene TRBV19; the D gene is possibly TRBD2 (6 bases). Germline lookup yields CDR1 LNHDA and CDR2 SQIVND (reference sequence). This CDR3 contains 14 residues. Trimming left V 5 bases short and J 6 bases short, with 14 bases between.

The CDR3 region has the DNA TGCGCCAGCTCGGCCAGCGGGACCTCTGGGGAGCTGTTTTTT. This sequence encodes CASSASGTSGELFF. V and J are TRBV4-1 and TRBJ2-2, with 7 bases aligning to TRBD2. Germline CDR1 reads MGHRA; CDR2 reads YSYEKL. This CDR3 has 14 amino acids. V lost 8 bases and J lost 8; bases outside the gene matches: 11.

CDR3 DNA sequence: TGTGCCAGCAGCCCCGCGAGACAGGGGTACAATGAGCAGTTCTTC. It translates to CASSPARQGYNEQFF. The gene calls are TRBV7-2 and TRBJ2-1; 8 nucleotides align to TRBD1. The V segment lost 5 bases and the J segment 4 bases; nucleotides outside the gene matches: 7. The germline CDR1 and CDR2 sequences are SGHTA and FQGNSA. The CDR3 has 15 amino acids.

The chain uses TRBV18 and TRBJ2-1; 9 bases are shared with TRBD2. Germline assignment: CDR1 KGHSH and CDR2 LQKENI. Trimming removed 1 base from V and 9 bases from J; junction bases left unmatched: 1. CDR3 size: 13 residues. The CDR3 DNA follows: TGTGCCAGCTCACCACTAGCGGGAGCTGAGCAGTTCTTC. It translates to CASSPLAGAEQFF.

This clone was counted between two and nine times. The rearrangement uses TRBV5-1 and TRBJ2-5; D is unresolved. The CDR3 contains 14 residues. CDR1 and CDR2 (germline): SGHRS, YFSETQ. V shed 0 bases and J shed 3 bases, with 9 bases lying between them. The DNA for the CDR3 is TGCGCCAGCAGCTTGGTGGCTGACGAAGAGACCCAGTACTTC. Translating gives CASSLVADEETQYF.

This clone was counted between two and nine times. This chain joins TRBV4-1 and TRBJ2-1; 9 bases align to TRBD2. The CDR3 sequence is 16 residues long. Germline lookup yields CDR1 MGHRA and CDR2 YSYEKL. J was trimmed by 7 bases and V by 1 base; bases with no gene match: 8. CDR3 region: CASSQAGGRATNEQFF. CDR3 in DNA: TGCGCCAGCAGCCAAGCTGGCGGGAGGGCGACGAATGAGCAGTTCTTC.

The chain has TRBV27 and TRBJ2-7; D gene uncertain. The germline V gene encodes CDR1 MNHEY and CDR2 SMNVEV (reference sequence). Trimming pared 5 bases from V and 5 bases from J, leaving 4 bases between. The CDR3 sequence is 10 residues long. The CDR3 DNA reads TGTGCCAGCAGTATCCACGAGCAGTACTTC. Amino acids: CASSIHEQYF.

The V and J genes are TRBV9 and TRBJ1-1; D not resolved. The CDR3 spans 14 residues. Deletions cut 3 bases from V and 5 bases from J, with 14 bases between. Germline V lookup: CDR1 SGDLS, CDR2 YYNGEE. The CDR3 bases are TGTGCCAGCAGCGGAGGATCCGGGTGGACTGAAGCTTTCTTT. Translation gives CASSGGSGWTEAFF.

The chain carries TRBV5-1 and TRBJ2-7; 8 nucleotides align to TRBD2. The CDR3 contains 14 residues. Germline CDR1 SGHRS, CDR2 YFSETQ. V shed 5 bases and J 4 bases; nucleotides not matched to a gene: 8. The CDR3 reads CASRSGTSEYEQYF. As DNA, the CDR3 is TGCGCCAGCAGGTCCGGGACTAGTGAGTACGAGCAGTACTTC.

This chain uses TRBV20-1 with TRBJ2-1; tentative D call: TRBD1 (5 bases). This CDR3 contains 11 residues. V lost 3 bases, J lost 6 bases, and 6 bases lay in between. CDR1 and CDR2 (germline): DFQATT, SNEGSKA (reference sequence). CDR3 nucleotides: TGCAGTGCTAGTAGGGGCAATGAGCAGTTCTTC. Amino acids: CSASRGNEQFF.

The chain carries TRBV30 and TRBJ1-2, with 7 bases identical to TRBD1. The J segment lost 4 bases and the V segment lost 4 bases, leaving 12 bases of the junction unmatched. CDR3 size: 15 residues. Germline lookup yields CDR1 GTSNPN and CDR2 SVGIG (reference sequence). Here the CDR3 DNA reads TGTGCCTGGACGAGGACGGCAGGGGGGGTCTATGGCTACACCTTC. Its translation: CAWTRTAGGVYGYTF.

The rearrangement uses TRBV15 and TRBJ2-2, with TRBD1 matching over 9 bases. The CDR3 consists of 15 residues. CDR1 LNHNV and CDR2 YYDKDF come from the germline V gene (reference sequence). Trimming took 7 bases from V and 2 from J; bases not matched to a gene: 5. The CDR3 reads CATKPTGGNTGELFF. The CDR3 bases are TGTGCCACCAAACCGACAGGGGGTAACACCGGGGAGCTGTTTTTT. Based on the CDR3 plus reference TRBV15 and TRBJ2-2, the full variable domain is DAMVIQNPRYQVTQFGKPVTLSCSQTLNHNVMYWYQQKSSQAPKLLFHYYDKDFNNEADTPDNFQSRRPNTSFCFLDIRSPGLGDTAMYLCATKPTGGNTGELFFGEGSRLTVL.

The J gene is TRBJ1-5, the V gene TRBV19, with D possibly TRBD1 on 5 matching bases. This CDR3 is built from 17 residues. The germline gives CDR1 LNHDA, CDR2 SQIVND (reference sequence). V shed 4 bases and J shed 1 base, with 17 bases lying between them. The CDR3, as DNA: TGTGCCAGTAGTACCGTCATGGGGCTGTCGAGCAATCAGCCCCAGCATTTT. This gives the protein CASSTVMGLSSNQPQHF.

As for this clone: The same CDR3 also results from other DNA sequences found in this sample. CDR3 loop: CASSLVEGDTQYF. In DNA form, the CDR3 reads TGTGCCAGCAGCTTAGTGGAAGGGGATACGCAGTATTTT. The chain uses TRBV7-6 and TRBJ2-3; D is undetermined. Per the germline V gene, CDR1 is SGHVS and CDR2 is FNYEAQ. Trimming pared 1 base from V and 6 bases from J, leaving 8 bases between. The CDR3 has 13 residues.

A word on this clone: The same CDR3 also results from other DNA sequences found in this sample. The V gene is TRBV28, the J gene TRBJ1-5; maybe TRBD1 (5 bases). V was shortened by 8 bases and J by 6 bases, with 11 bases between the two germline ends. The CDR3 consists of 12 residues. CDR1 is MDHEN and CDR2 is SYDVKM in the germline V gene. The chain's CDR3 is CASRQGGQPQHF. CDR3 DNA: TGTGCCAGCCGGCAGGGCGGTCAGCCCCAGCATTTT. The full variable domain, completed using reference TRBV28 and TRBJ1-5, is DVKVTQSSRYLVKRTGEKVFLECVQDMDHENMFWYRQDPGLGLRLIYFSYDVKMKEKGDIPEGYSVSREKKERFSLILESASTNQTSMYLCASRQGGQPQHFGDGTRLSIL.